The following is a TCR beta chain sequence with its context. Original handling: The assay estimated nucleated cells by amplifying reference gene primers. Assay used: immunoSEQ multiplex PCR; TCRdb lists only in-frame clones, some missing. V and J calls and clone size are as listed in that table; D and trimming were resolved from the DNA. The sample lists fewer than 500,000 clones, 85% to 90% occurring once. These data are taken from a study of blood T cell repertoires in COVID-19. For the study at large: Samples of COVID-19 (acute and convalescent) were obtained from the United States, Italy and Spain. Nucleic acid was either cDNA or gDNA, and it came from T cells, B-cell-depleted T cells, or PBMCs.

V shed 10 bases and J 3 bases; nucleotides not matched to a gene: 9. CDR1 and CDR2 (germline): MDHEN, SYDVKM. The CDR3 is 15 amino acids. This TCR was recovered from a woman aged 30 to 39 with acute or convalescent COVID-19. This chain uses TRBV28 with TRBJ2-2; TRBD2 matches at 9 bases. Specimen: peripheral blood. CDR3 in DNA: TGTGCCACCCGGGGGATAGCGGGGGACACCGGGGAGCTGTTTTTT. Translating gives CATRGIAGDTGELFF.